One sample yielded the 4 T cell receptor beta chains listed below, sequenced in a study of naive and memory T cell subsets. Both TRBC1 and TRBC2 were covered by a beta constant-region primer of two equimolar oligonucleotides. One entry per CDR3 protein, called by TCRdb with MiXCR from the UMI-ligation and nested PCR reads. Among 130,000 to 150,000 distinct CDR3 sequences, about a sixth were seen once, and the ten largest hold 0.14% to 0.15%. The sequenced sample consisted of naive CD4+ T cells from blood. These TCRs come from a human donor in good health.

This clonotype showed up just a few times. The chain carries TRBV20-1 and TRBJ1-5; the match to TRBD1 covers 9 bases. CDR3 length: 14 amino acids. V dropped 1 base and J dropped 6; count of bases not matched to a gene: 4. CDR1 DFQATT and CDR2 SNEGSKA come from the germline V gene (reference sequence). The CDR3 DNA follows: TGCAGTGCTAGAGTTGGGACAGGGATTCAGCCCCAGCATTTT. It codes for CSARVGTGIQPQHF.

The CDR3 is CASSPIRDRETDTQYF. For the CDR3, the DNA is TGTGCCAGTAGTCCGATCCGGGACAGGGAAACAGATACGCAGTATTTT. The V call is TRBV19, the J call TRBJ2-3; TRBD1 aligns across 9 bases. Germline V gene lookup returns CDR1 LNHDA and CDR2 SQIVND (reference sequence). The CDR3 runs 16 residues. V trimming: 5 bases; J trimming: 3 bases; junction bases outside the gene matches: 9.

The sample holds many counts of this clonotype. This sequence joins TRBV7-8 and TRBJ2-1; TRBD2 agrees at 10 bases. The CDR3 consists of 15 residues. V shed 0 bases and J 14 bases; nucleotides not matched to a gene: 10. Per the germline V gene, CDR1 is SGHVS and CDR2 is FQNEAQ. The CDR3 nucleotides read TGTGCCAGCAGCTTAGCGGCTAGCGGGAGAAAGGAGGAGTTCTTC. Encoded protein: CASSLAASGRKEEFF.

V usage is TRBV7-2 and J usage is TRBJ2-2, with D possibly TRBD2 on 7 matching bases. Germline CDR1 is SGHTA and CDR2 is FQGNSA. The CDR3 contains 16 residues. V shed 1 base and J shed 10 bases, with 19 bases lying between them. CDR3 coding DNA: TGTGCCAGCAGCTTAGTAGTCGGTCGGGGGGCTAAGGAGCTGTTTTTT. As protein: CASSLVVGRGAKELFF. The complete variable domain, with remaining parts taken from reference TRBV7-2 and TRBJ2-2, reads GAGVSQSPSNKVTEKGKDVELRCDPISGHTALYWYRQSLGQGLEFLIYFQGNSAPDKSGLPSDRFSAERTGGSVSTLTIQRTQQEDSAVYLCASSLVVGRGAKELFFGEGSRLTVL.